The clone carrying this T cell receptor beta chain was observed a handful of times. These data originate in a study of blood T cells in healthy people across ages. V lost 3 bases, J lost 1 base, and 9 bases lay in between. This CDR3 has 14 residues. Germline CDR1 SEHNR, CDR2 FQNEAQ (reference sequence). Alongside a J-beta primer mix, a sample-barcoded 5' primer served in a second PCR lasting roughly 7 to 11 cycles. A single record per CDR3 protein comes from TCRdb applying MiXCR to the 5' RACE reads. The top ten clones hold roughly 3.5% of a sample with roughly 800,000 distinct CDR3 sequences, around 25% of them seen once. These data also formed part of another study, on T cells of mothers and their children.

This sequence originates from a boy between 10 and 17 years old in good health. Sequencing was carried out using blood. The chain couples TRBV7-9 to TRBJ1-1; D is perhaps TRBD1 (6 bases). DNA for the CDR3: TGTGCCAGCAGCTTCGGGGGCGCGAACACTGAAGCTTTCTTT. This encodes CASSFGGANTEAFF.